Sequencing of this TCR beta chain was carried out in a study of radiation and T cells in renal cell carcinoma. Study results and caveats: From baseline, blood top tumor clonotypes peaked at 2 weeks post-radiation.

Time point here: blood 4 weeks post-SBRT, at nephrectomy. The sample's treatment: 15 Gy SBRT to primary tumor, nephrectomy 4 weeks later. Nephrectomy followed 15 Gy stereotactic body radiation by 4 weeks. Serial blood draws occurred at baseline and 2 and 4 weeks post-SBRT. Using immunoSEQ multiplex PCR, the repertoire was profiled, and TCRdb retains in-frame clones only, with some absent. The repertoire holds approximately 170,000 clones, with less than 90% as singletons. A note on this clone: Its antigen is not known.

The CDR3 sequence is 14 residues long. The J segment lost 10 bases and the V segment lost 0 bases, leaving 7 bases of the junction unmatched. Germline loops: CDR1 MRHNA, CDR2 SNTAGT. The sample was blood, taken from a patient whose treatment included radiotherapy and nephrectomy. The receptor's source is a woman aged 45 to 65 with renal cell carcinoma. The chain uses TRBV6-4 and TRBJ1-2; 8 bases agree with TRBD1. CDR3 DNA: TGTGCCAGCAGTGACTCAGGACAGGGAGGAGTCTACACCTTC. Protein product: CASSDSGQGGVYTF.